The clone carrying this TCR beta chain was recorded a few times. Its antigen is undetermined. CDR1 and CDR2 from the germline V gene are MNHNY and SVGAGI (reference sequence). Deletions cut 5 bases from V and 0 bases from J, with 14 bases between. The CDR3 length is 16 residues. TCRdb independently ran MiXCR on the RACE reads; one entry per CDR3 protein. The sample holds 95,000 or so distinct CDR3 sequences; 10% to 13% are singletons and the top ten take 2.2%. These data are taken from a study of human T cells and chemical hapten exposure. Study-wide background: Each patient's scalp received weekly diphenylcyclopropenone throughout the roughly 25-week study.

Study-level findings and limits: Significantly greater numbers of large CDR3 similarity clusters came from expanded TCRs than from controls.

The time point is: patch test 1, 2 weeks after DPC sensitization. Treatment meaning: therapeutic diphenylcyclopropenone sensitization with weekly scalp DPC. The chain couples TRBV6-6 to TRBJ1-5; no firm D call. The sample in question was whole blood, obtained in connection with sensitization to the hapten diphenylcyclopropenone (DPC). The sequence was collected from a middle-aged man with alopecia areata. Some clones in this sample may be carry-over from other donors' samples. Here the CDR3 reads CASSPGRLGSNQPQHF. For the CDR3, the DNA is TGTGCCAGCAGTCCCGGCCGATTGGGTAGCAATCAGCCCCAGCATTTT.